This TCR gamma chain derives from a study of human gamma delta and Vdelta1 T cells (dated by TCRdb to 2017 to 2018). At the level of the whole study: Delta One T cells, Vd1+ gamma-delta T cells, were investigated in the study as cytotoxic effectors against acute myeloid leukemia. Findings and caveats that apply to the study as a whole: Delta One T cells were reported to be polyclonal and to show broad cytotoxic targeting of acute myeloid leukemia.

Inclusive of the bounding cysteine and phenylalanine, the CDR3 is 12 residues long. The kept DNA is CDR3 alone, 36 bases in frame from the first base. The germline V gene supplies CDR1 EGSTGY and CDR2 YDSYTSSV. V trim: 4 bases; J trim: 3 bases; unmatched bases: 3. The table lists this clone with a few counts. What this receptor recognizes is not known. The record has no base qualities; no much larger clone is one base away. Receptor amplification or capture employed PCR. Sequencing was carried out with an Illumina MiSeq. Via CATT, TCRdb reprocessed the public reads, and rows with identical DNA were then joined. This sample comprises over 4,000 gamma-chain clones, under 35% of them detected only once. The top ten clonotypes cover 2.9% of the sample.

The sequenced sample was Vdelta1 gamma-delta T cells from blood grown in culture (DOT cells). The label giving this sample's cell subset or site can be read as: Delta One T cells, in vitro expanded/differentiated Vd1+ gamma-delta T cells. The TCR originated in a human donor in good health. The rearranged chain carries TRGV4 and TRGJ1 or TRGJ2. The CDR3 corresponds to CATWDLYYKKLF. The sequenced DNA: TGTGCCACCTGGGACCTTTATTATAAGAAACTCTTT.